The T cell receptor beta chain described here comes from a study of CD4 T cells in relation to SARS-CoV-2 and coronaviruses. Study in general: ViraFEST: approximately 10-day antigen culture of PBMCs, then TCR beta CDR3 sequencing.

The repertoire was sequenced with immunoSEQ multiplex PCR; TCRdb's copy has only in-frame clones and lacks some. The sample lists about 26,000 clones, approximately 73% occurring once. The unexposed donors gave CD4+ T cells in about 2011-2018, prior to COVID-19. CD4+ T cells were isolated from the cells after 10 days of culture. As cell numbers allowed, unexposed-donor CD4+ T cells faced SARS-CoV-2 S/N and four cold-coronavirus spikes. In regard to this clone: No antigen is known for it.

The CDR3 is made up of 17 amino acids. Germline CDR1 is SGHRS and CDR2 is YFSETQ. The V and J ends lost 4 bases and 6 bases respectively, with 24 bases between them. Specimen: CD4+ T cells from PBMCs, cultured in vitro. The chain couples TRBV5-1 to TRBJ2-3; D is possibly TRBD1 or TRBD2 (5 bases each). This TCR derives from a human donor in good health. The CDR3 DNA reads TGCGCCAGCAGCCCCTTGGAGTTAGTGGGGGACGGGGATACGCAGTATTTT. This codes for CASSPLELVGDGDTQYF.